These T cell receptor beta chains were read from a single sample in a study of blood T cells in healthy people across ages. TCRdb fed the 5' RACE reads into MiXCR, producing one record per CDR3 protein. This repertoire shows fewer than 1 million distinct CDR3 sequences, around 42% found once; its top ten account for around 21%. Specimen: blood. The receptors originated from a man in his 60s in good health. Each CDR3 is given with its conserved first and last residue. The D gene is left open where the match is weak. The size entry is marked missing in some rows and otherwise reads once, few, many or a size class.

clone size,J gene,V gene,D gene,CDR3 DNA,CDR3 protein
few,TRBJ2-7,TRBV12-3/TRBV12-4,TRBD1,TGTGCCAGCACCGGGACAGGGTCCGAGCAGTACTTC,CASTGTGSEQYF
.,TRBJ1-2,TRBV6-5,.,TGTGCCAGCAGTCCCCCTGGATCGGGCTACACCTTC,CASSPPGSGYTF
.,TRBJ2-7,TRBV14,.,TGTGCCAGCAGCTTTTCGGTTGGCGAGCAGTACTTC,CASSFSVGEQYF
few,TRBJ2-3,TRBV6-6,TRBD2,TGTGCCATCCGTCCGGGACTAGCGGGGATCACAGATACGCAGTATTTT,CAIRPGLAGITDTQYF
.,TRBJ1-6,TRBV5-5,.,TGTGCCAGCAGCTTGGTTGCGGTGGGGGATAATTCACCCCTCCACTTT,CASSLVAVGDNSPLHF
.,TRBJ2-5,TRBV7-8,TRBD2,TGTGCCAGCAGCCGCGGGAGAACACAAGAGACCCAGTACTTC,CASSRGRTQETQYF
once,TRBJ2-1,TRBV12-3/TRBV12-4,TRBD2,TGTGCCAGCAGTTTAGGGACTAGCGGGCGGAATGGGCAGTTCTTC,CASSLGTSGRNGQFF
few,TRBJ1-6,TRBV20-1,.,TGCAGTGCTAGCGGGATTCCCGGGACTCCAGCCTCCGAAAATTCACCCCTCCACTTT,CSASGIPGTPASENSPLHF
few,TRBJ2-7,TRBV12-3/TRBV12-4,.,TGTGCCAGCAGTTTAGTAGGGCACTACGAGCAGTACTTC,CASSLVGHYEQYF
.,TRBJ2-5,TRBV12-3/TRBV12-4,TRBD2,TGTGCCAGCAGTTTGCGCGGGGGGGCACAAGAGACCCAGTACTTC,CASSLRGGAQETQYF
.,TRBJ1-1,TRBV6-6,TRBD1,TGTGCCAGCAGTTACATACAGGGGCCCCATGCTGAAGCTTTCTTT,CASSYIQGPHAEAFF
.,TRBJ1-3,TRBV11-2,.,TGTGCCAGCAGCTTAGACCTTCCGATACTAGGACAGCCTCTTACTGGAAACACCATATATTTT,CASSLDLPILGQPLTGNTIYF
.,TRBJ2-7,TRBV2,.,TGTGCCAGCAGTGGGGACATATTGGGGGCCCCAGCCTACGAGCAGTACTTC,CASSGDILGAPAYEQYF
.,TRBJ2-7,TRBV7-2,.,TGTGCCAGCAGCTTAGGGTCACCTCTCTCCTACGAGCAGTACTTC,CASSLGSPLSYEQYF